Detailed here is one T cell receptor beta chain. Original handling: Reference gene primers were amplified, and this amplification served to estimate nucleated cell counts. Profiled with immunoSEQ multiplex PCR; TCRdb holds only in-frame clones, not every one. D and trimming were read from the DNA, whereas the V and J calls and clone size are those reported in that table. Of roughly 70,000 clones listed, 70% to 90% are singletons. The sample is drawn from a study of blood T cell repertoires in COVID-19. Study overall: The United States, Italy and Spain provided the acute and convalescent COVID-19 samples. PBMCs, B-cell-depleted T cells, or T cells were the source of the cDNA or gDNA that made up the material.

V was clipped by 3 bases and J by 2 bases, with 12 bases between them. The CDR3 extends over 15 amino acids. Germline CDR1 reads SGDLS; CDR2 reads YYNGEE. J is TRBJ1-3 and V is TRBV9; the D gene is possibly TRBD1 (6 bases). Sequencing was done on a sample of peripheral blood. This clonotype was sampled from a woman aged 70-85 years with acute or convalescent COVID-19. DNA for the CDR3: TGTGCCAGCAGCGCCCTGACAGGAACTGGAAACACCATATATTTT. Its translation is CASSALTGTGNTIYF. Looking up the rest from reference TRBV9 and TRBJ1-3 gives the full variable domain: DSGVTQTPKHLITATGQRVTLRCSPRSGDLSVYWYQQSLDQGLQFLIQYYNGEERAKGNILERFSAQQFPDLHSELNLSSLELGDSALYFCASSALTGTGNTIYFGEGSWLTVV.